These 24 T cell receptor beta chains share one sample of origin, sequenced in a study of blood T cell repertoires in COVID-19. Sequencing was performed with immunoSEQ multiplex PCR; in TCRdb, only in-frame clones are kept and a portion is missing. This table has some 71,000 clones, 81% appearing once. The specimen was peripheral blood. The receptors originated from an older woman with acute or convalescent COVID-19.

The V call is TRBV28, the J call TRBJ2-7; tentative D call: TRBD1 (6 bases). The CDR3 extends over 13 amino acids. With 6 bases removed from V and 0 bases from J, the gap between germline ends came to 9 bases. CDR1 is MDHEN, CDR2 SYDVKM, per germline. CDR3 region: CASSWDNSYEQYF. For the CDR3, the DNA is TGTGCCAGCAGCTGGGACAACTCCTACGAGCAGTACTTC.

This chain links TRBV7-9 with TRBJ1-6, with a possible D match to TRBD1 (6 bases). The CDR3 length is 14 residues. Germline CDR1 is SEHNR and CDR2 is FQNEAQ (reference sequence). V lost 2 bases to trimming and J lost 8 bases, with 10 bases between them. The CDR3 loop is CASSLREGDSPLHF. The CDR3 bases are TGTGCCAGCAGCTTAAGGGAGGGGGATTCACCCCTCCACTTT. The entire variable domain, with the rest obtained from reference TRBV7-9 and TRBJ1-6, is as follows: DTGVSQNPRHKITKRGQNVTFRCDPISEHNRLYWYRQTLGQGPEFLTYFQNEAQLEKSRLLSDRFSAERPKGSFSTLEIQRTEQGDSAMYLCASSLREGDSPLHFGNGTRLTVT.

The sample holds a few counts of this clone. The chain recombines TRBV7-9 with TRBJ2-4; TRBD1 matches 7 bases. V trimming: 5 bases; J trimming: 0 bases; junction bases outside the gene matches: 7. Germline V gives CDR1 SEHNR, CDR2 FQNEAQ (reference sequence). This CDR3 is 16 amino acids long. The CDR3: CASSITGDLAKNIQYF. In DNA, the CDR3 is TGTGCCAGCAGCATAACAGGGGATCTAGCCAAAAACATTCAGTACTTC.

This chain joins TRBV5-8 and TRBJ1-1, with D maybe TRBD1 (6 bases). Germline assignment: CDR1 SGHTS and CDR2 YDEGEE. This CDR3 region has 15 residues. Trimming cost V 0 bases and J 4 bases, with 13 bases left between them. The CDR3 DNA reads TGTGCCAGCAGCTTGGAACAGGGTCTAGTCACTGAAGCTTTCTTT. Protein sequence: CASSLEQGLVTEAFF.

The chain employs TRBV29-1 and TRBJ2-1; no clear D gene. Germline V lookup: CDR1 SQVTM, CDR2 ANQGSEA. This CDR3 is 10 amino acids long. V lost 4 bases and J 5 bases, leaving 3 bases between the germline ends. As DNA, the CDR3 is TGCAGCGTTGCAAACAATGAGCAGTTCTTC. As protein: CSVANNEQFF.

The genes are TRBV13 and TRBJ2-3; 8 positions agree with TRBD2. V was clipped by 2 bases and J by 6 bases; unmatched bases: 4. The germline V gene encodes CDR1 PRHDT and CDR2 FYEKMQ (reference sequence). The CDR3 is 14 amino acids. CDR3 in amino acids: CASSLRRGADTQYF. The CDR3 DNA sequence: TGTGCCAGCAGCTTAAGGCGGGGGGCCGATACGCAGTATTTT.

This chain connects TRBV28 to TRBJ2-3; TRBD2 aligns across 14 bases. The germline CDR1 and CDR2 sequences are MDHEN and SYDVKM. The J segment lost 5 bases and the V segment lost 6 bases, leaving 7 bases of the junction unmatched. The CDR3 spans 16 residues. Here the CDR3 DNA reads TGTGCCAGCAGAGGACTAGCGGGAGGTGTGGAAGATACGCAGTATTTT. Translated: CASRGLAGGVEDTQYF.

The chain recombines TRBV9 with TRBJ2-3; possibly TRBD2 for D (6 bases). V dropped 0 bases and J dropped 6 bases, with 14 bases sitting between them. The CDR3 extends over 15 amino acids. CDR1 and CDR2 from the germline V gene are SGDLS and YYNGEE. The CDR3 here is CASSVAGAPLDTQYF. The CDR3 nucleotides are TGTGCCAGCAGCGTAGCGGGAGCCCCACTCGATACGCAGTATTTT.

The rearrangement links TRBV10-1 to TRBJ2-5; 7 nucleotides line up with TRBD1. The length of the CDR3 is 14 residues. V lost 5 bases to trimming and J lost 1 base; unmatched junction nucleotides: 4. From germline, CDR1 is WNHNN and CDR2 SYGVQD (reference sequence). Here the CDR3 reads CASSTGTVQETQYF. The CDR3, as DNA: TGCGCCAGCAGTACCGGGACAGTCCAAGAGACCCAGTACTTC.

The chain employs TRBV4-1 and TRBJ1-5; possible D gene TRBD1, 5 bases. V was shortened by 0 bases and J by 5 bases, with 11 bases between the two germline ends. The CDR3 runs to 15 residues. The germline V gene has CDR1 MGHRA and CDR2 YSYEKL. This chain's CDR3 is CASSQDVEGYQPQHF. In DNA form, the CDR3 reads TGCGCCAGCAGCCAAGATGTGGAGGGGTATCAGCCCCAGCATTTT.

J is TRBJ1-2 and V is TRBV28; 10 bases align to TRBD1. Trimming at V came to 5 bases and at J to 4 bases, leaving 4 bases not matched to a gene. The CDR3 runs 14 residues. Germline lookup yields CDR1 MDHEN and CDR2 SYDVKM. In DNA, the CDR3 is TGTGCCAGCAGTCGACAGGGGGCTGGCTATGGCTACACCTTC. Its protein product is CASSRQGAGYGYTF.

The rearrangement joins TRBV4-1 to TRBJ2-5, with a weak D call TRBD2 (6 bases). Per the germline V gene, CDR1 is MGHRA and CDR2 is YSYEKL. The CDR3 contains 18 residues. Trimming left V 3 bases short and J 5 bases short, with 25 bases between. CDR3 region: CASSHPNPPGRVAETQYF. The CDR3 DNA reads as TGCGCCAGCAGCCACCCGAACCCCCCCGGGAGAGTAGCGGAGACCCAGTACTTC.

The chain joins TRBV6-5 to TRBJ1-1; 7 bases map to TRBD1. Germline-derived CDR1 and CDR2 are MNHEY and SVGAGI. The trim removed 2 bases at V and 7 bases at J, leaving 10 bases unmatched. The CDR3 runs 15 residues. The CDR3 DNA is TGTGCCAGCAGTTACCCGGGACAGCAACGCGGTGAAGCTTTCTTT. Amino acids: CASSYPGQQRGEAFF.

The V call is TRBV28, the J call TRBJ2-7, with 8 bases fitting TRBD1. In germline, CDR1 is MDHEN, CDR2 SYDVKM. J lost 7 bases, V lost 8 bases, and 7 bases had no gene match. The CDR3 is made up of 12 amino acids. CDR3 sequence (DNA): TGTGCCAGCTTAAGGACAGGGAGAGAGCAGTACTTC. Encoded protein: CASLRTGREQYF.

The chain has TRBV9 and TRBJ2-1; TRBD2 aligns across 9 bases. J lost 8 bases, V lost 3 bases, and 6 bases had no gene match. This CDR3 contains 14 residues. CDR1 is SGDLS, CDR2 YYNGEE, per germline. CDR3 sequence reads: CASSAGGGAYEQFF. The DNA of the CDR3 is TGTGCCAGCAGCGCGGGCGGGGGGGCCTATGAGCAGTTCTTC.

The count of this clone is one. This chain connects TRBV9 to TRBJ1-2; D unresolved. CDR1 SGDLS and CDR2 YYNGEE come from the germline V gene. This CDR3 has 15 amino acids. The V end was cut by 3 bases, the J end by 7 bases, with 19 bases between. In DNA form, the CDR3 reads TGTGCCAGCAGCGGGGGAGGGTCCGGAGCGGTTGGCTACACCTTC. This codes for CASSGGGSGAVGYTF.

With respect to this clone: Other DNA sequences within the sample encode an identical CDR3. The chain couples TRBV29-1 to TRBJ1-1; the D gene is possibly TRBD1 (6 bases). V was shortened by 1 base and J by 5 bases, with 17 bases between the two germline ends. CDR1 SQVTM and CDR2 ANQGSEA come from the germline V gene. The CDR3 has 15 amino acids. CDR3 coding DNA: TGCAGCGTTGAAGTGGCAGGGGATCCGAGAACTGAAGCTTTCTTT. It translates to CSVEVAGDPRTEAFF. The full variable domain, completed using reference TRBV29-1 and TRBJ1-1, is SAVISQKPSRDICQRGTSLTIQCQVDSQVTMMFWYRQQPGQSLTLIATANQGSEATYESGFVIDKFPISRPNLTFSTLTVSNMSPEDSSIYLCSVEVAGDPRTEAFFGQGTRLTVV.

This clone was counted between two and nine times. The J gene is TRBJ2-2, the V gene TRBV19; possibly TRBD1 for D (5 bases). Germline lookup yields CDR1 LNHDA and CDR2 SQIVND (reference sequence). This CDR3 has 13 residues. The V and J ends lost 4 bases and 6 bases respectively, with 9 bases between them. CDR3 residues: CASSKRQSGELFF. CDR3 coding DNA: TGTGCCAGTAGTAAACGACAGTCCGGGGAGCTGTTTTTT. Full variable domain (remainder filled in from reference TRBV19 and TRBJ2-2): DGGITQSPKYLFRKEGQNVTLSCEQNLNHDAMYWYRQDPGQGLRLIYYSQIVNDFQKGDIAEGYSVSREKKESFPLTVTSAQKNPTAFYLCASSKRQSGELFFGEGSRLTVL.

This chain joins TRBV7-8 and TRBJ2-1; maybe TRBD1 (5 bases). V lost 5 bases to trimming and J lost 9 bases, with 8 bases between them. CDR3 size: 11 residues. Germline loops: CDR1 SGHVS, CDR2 FQNEAQ. The CDR3 loop reads CASSQTVEQFF. As DNA, the CDR3 is TGTGCCAGCAGCCAGACAGTTGAGCAGTTCTTC.

The chain joins TRBV2 to TRBJ2-1, with 11 bases identical to TRBD2. There are 15 residues in the CDR3. The V gene's germline CDR1 is SNHLY and CDR2 FYNNEI. With 4 bases clipped from V and 4 bases from J, the junction kept 3 bases outside the gene matches. DNA for the CDR3: TGTGCCAGCAGTGCACTAGCGGGGGCTTACAATGAGCAGTTCTTC. It encodes CASSALAGAYNEQFF.

This clone was picked up one time. V usage is TRBV19 and J usage is TRBJ2-7; 11 positions match TRBD1. The CDR3 is 13 amino acids. The V gene end was trimmed by 6 bases and the J gene end by 5 bases; junction bases not matched to a gene: 3. The germline CDR1 and CDR2 sequences are LNHDA and SQIVND (reference sequence). The CDR3 sequence is CASRGQGVDEQYF. In DNA form, the CDR3 reads TGTGCCAGTAGGGGACAGGGGGTGGACGAGCAGTACTTC.

This clone came up a few times. The chain joins TRBV7-2 to TRBJ1-3; D gene ambiguous. Germline V lookup: CDR1 SGHTA, CDR2 FQGNSA. The germline V and J ends were trimmed by 3 bases and 6 bases, with 12 bases remaining between them. This CDR3 is 14 amino acids long. The CDR3 is CASSLAAAQNTIYF. The CDR3 DNA reads as TGTGCCAGCAGCTTGGCGGCCGCTCAAAACACCATATATTTT. Combining the CDR3 with reference TRBV7-2 and TRBJ1-3 gives the whole variable domain GAGVSQSPSNKVTEKGKDVELRCDPISGHTALYWYRQSLGQGLEFLIYFQGNSAPDKSGLPSDRFSAERTGGSVSTLTIQRTQQEDSAVYLCASSLAAAQNTIYFGEGSWLTVV.

This sequence joins TRBV7-9 and TRBJ2-7; D unresolved. V lost 0 bases and J lost 3, with 3 bases in between. The CDR3 sequence is 12 residues long. The germline gives CDR1 SEHNR, CDR2 FQNEAQ (reference sequence). The CDR3 spells CASSLAYYEQYF. In DNA form, the CDR3 reads TGTGCCAGCAGCTTAGCGTACTACGAGCAGTACTTC.

CDR3 in amino acids: CATSEPLGTRFF. As DNA, the CDR3 is TGTGCCACCAGTGAGCCCCTCGGGACTCGGTTCTTC. This chain connects TRBV24-1 to TRBJ2-1; TRBD2 is a possible D gene (6 bases). The CDR3 loop spans 12 amino acids. V lost 4 bases and J 15 bases, leaving 15 bases between the germline ends. The germline CDR1 and CDR2 sequences are KGHDR and SFDVKD.